The 7 T cell receptor beta chains below were found in one sample sequenced in a study of PD-L1 blockade in urothelial cancer. Time point given: peripheral blood 6 weeks after treatment start. Measured with immunoSEQ multiplex PCR; TCRdb has only the in-frame clones, and not every one. Of about 120,000 clones in the sample, roughly 91% were seen once. The specimen was PBMCs, collected around atezolizumab (anti-PD-L1) treatment. The receptors were sampled from a man in his sixties with urothelial cancer.

The chain combines TRBV28 with TRBJ2-6; TRBD1 matches at 9 bases. J gave up 2 bases and V 6 bases, and 8 bases lay outside the gene matches. Germline V gene sequence: CDR1 MDHEN, CDR2 SYDVKM. The CDR3 runs to 17 residues. The CDR3 DNA sequence: TGTGCCAGCAGGAAACAGGGGGCGCAAACTGGGGCCAACGTCCTGACTTTC. The encoded protein is CASRKQGAQTGANVLTF.

The chain is built from TRBV29-1 and TRBJ2-7; tentative D call: TRBD1 (6 bases). CDR1 is SQVTM, CDR2 ANQGSEA, per germline. V was cut by 4 bases and J by 0 bases, with 10 bases left in between. This CDR3 contains 13 residues. The CDR3 region is CSVAGVRSYEQYF. CDR3 in DNA: TGCAGCGTTGCAGGGGTACGCTCCTACGAGCAGTACTTC.

The chain uses TRBV7-3 and TRBJ2-2; possibly TRBD2 for D (5 bases). Trimming removed 4 bases at V and 7 bases at J, with 22 bases between. Looked up from germline, CDR1 is SGHTA and CDR2 is FQGTGA. CDR3 length: 17 amino acids. CDR3 nucleotide sequence: TGTGCCAGCAGCTCGCCGAATGGGCTAGCCCGAGGCGGGGAGCTGTTTTTT. As protein: CASSSPNGLARGGELFF.

The CDR3 loop is CASSYGSGQETQYF. DNA for the CDR3: TGTGCCAGCAGCTACGGGTCCGGCCAAGAGACCCAGTACTTC. V is TRBV11-2 and J is TRBJ2-5, with D unresolved. Trimming pared 4 bases from V and 1 base from J, leaving 10 bases between. The germline V gene encodes CDR1 SGHAT and CDR2 FQNNGV. This CDR3 is built from 14 residues.

The chain combines TRBV5-1 with TRBJ2-2, with 10 nucleotides matching TRBD1. Looked up from germline, CDR1 is SGHRS and CDR2 is YFSETQ. The CDR3 contains 16 residues. V was clipped by 3 bases and J by 4 bases; unmatched bases: 6. DNA of the CDR3: TGCGCCAGCAGCTCCGGGACAGGGGAGGTCACCGGGGAGCTGTTTTTT. The encoded protein is CASSSGTGEVTGELFF.

This sequence joins TRBV9 and TRBJ1-3; 8 bases align to TRBD1. The V segment lost 4 bases and the J segment 0 bases; nucleotides outside the gene matches: 9. The CDR3 sequence is 17 residues long. Germline CDR1 is SGDLS and CDR2 is YYNGEE. Written as DNA, the CDR3 is TGTGCCAGCAGCATTGGAGGAGGGACAGGCTCTGGAAACACCATATATTTT. The encoded protein is CASSIGGGTGSGNTIYF.

This clone was observed once. This chain connects TRBV28 to TRBJ2-3; 12 nucleotides line up with TRBD2. With V trimmed by 5 bases and J by 2 bases, 5 bases remained unmatched. Germline lookup yields CDR1 MDHEN and CDR2 SYDVKM. The CDR3 extends over 16 amino acids. The CDR3 DNA is TGTGCCAGCAGTCTAGGACTAGCGGGGACCACAGATACGCAGTATTTT. Translated: CASSLGLAGTTDTQYF.